These T cell receptor beta chains were read from a single sample in a study of blood T cell repertoires in COVID-19. Sequencing was performed with immunoSEQ multiplex PCR; in TCRdb, only in-frame clones are kept and a portion is missing. The sample records approximately 210,000 clones, 84% being singletons. Sequencing used peripheral blood. The receptors derive from a woman aged 45-59 years with active or convalescent COVID-19. Both conserved end residues are part of each CDR3. D genes are given only for firm matches. A clone size is listed for some rows: how often the clone was seen (once, few, many), or a class if it is expanded.

size	V	J	D	CDR3	DNA
NA	TRBV6-5	TRBJ1-2	NA	CASRRSEGGYGYTF	TGTGCCAGCAGGCGGTCGGAAGGGGGCTATGGCTACACCTTC
NA	TRBV5-1	TRBJ1-4	NA	CASSLDHGQDNEKLFF	TGCGCCAGCAGCTTGGATCACGGTCAAGATAATGAAAAACTGTTTTTT
NA	TRBV28	TRBJ2-7	NA	CASSLTGLLYEQYF	TGTGCCAGCAGTTTAACTGGACTCCTGTACGAGCAGTACTTC
NA	TRBV5-1	TRBJ2-5	NA	CASSLSAGAQETQYF	TGCGCCAGCAGCTTGTCGGCTGGGGCTCAAGAGACCCAGTACTTC
NA	TRBV5-1	TRBJ1-2	TRBD1	CASSLGQVVYGYTF	TGCGCCAGCAGCTTAGGACAGGTGGTCTATGGCTACACCTTC
once	TRBV2	TRBJ2-7	TRBD1	CASIPGQGISYEQYF	TGTGCCAGCATTCCGGGACAGGGGATTTCCTACGAGCAGTACTTC
NA	TRBV15	TRBJ1-5	TRBD1	CATRSDRDGGDQPQHF	TGTGCCACCAGGTCTGACAGGGACGGTGGTGATCAGCCCCAGCATTTT
NA	TRBV28	TRBJ1-3	NA	CASFKEHAGNTIYF	TGTGCCAGCTTCAAGGAGCATGCTGGAAACACCATATATTTT
NA	TRBV20-1	TRBJ2-3	TRBD2	CSASVGTSYPDTQYF	TGCAGTGCTAGTGTCGGGACTAGCTACCCAGATACGCAGTATTTT
few	TRBV7-6	TRBJ2-7	NA	CASSSRQGGSYEQYF	TGTGCCAGCAGCTCTCGACAGGGAGGTTCCTACGAGCAGTACTTC